One TCR beta chain is described in this entry. TCRdb's copy holds only in-frame clones and misses some; the assay was immunoSEQ multiplex PCR. The profile shows over 200,000 clones, around 91% of them singletons. In assigning cohorts, the study relied on participant-reported clinical history. Within 2 weeks of study entry, exposed participants had contacted a PCR-confirmed or clinician-diagnosed COVID-19 case. This entry is derived from a study of blood T cell repertoires in COVID-19. Per germline, CDR1 LGHDT and CDR2 YNNKEL (reference sequence). The CDR3 contains 13 residues. After removal of 5 bases from V and 4 bases from J, the junction contained 3 bases not matched to a gene.

The chain combines TRBV3-1 (or the pseudogene TRBV3-2) with TRBJ2-3; TRBD2 aligns across 7 bases. This sequence was found in a man aged 25-45 years who had been exposed to COVID-19. Source material: PBMCs or T cells enriched from blood (not recorded which). CDR3 residues: CASSSGVPDTQYF. The CDR3 DNA follows: TGTGCCAGCAGCAGCGGGGTCCCAGATACGCAGTATTTT.